Presented here are 4 T cell receptor beta chains from one specimen sequenced in a study of T cell changes during pregnancy in multiple sclerosis. Assay used: immunoSEQ multiplex PCR; TCRdb lists only in-frame clones, some missing. Of about 50,000 clones listed, about 90% were seen once; the top ten hold under 0.3%. Sequencing used CD4+ T cells from peripheral blood mononuclear cells, obtained in the second trimester of pregnancy. These receptors were taken from a female donor with multiple sclerosis, enrolled in a pregnancy study.

The chain has TRBV19 and TRBJ2-4; 12 bases line up with TRBD1. V lost 5 bases, J lost 0 bases, and 14 bases stayed unmatched. This CDR3 is 20 amino acids long. Germline CDR1 and CDR2: LNHDA and SQIVND (reference sequence). CDR3 in DNA: TGTGCCAGTAGTCCCAGTTTGGGACAGGGGGCTTTGGAAGCCAAAAACATTCAGTACTTC. Translating gives CASSPSLGQGALEAKNIQYF.

The gene calls are TRBV20-1 and TRBJ2-2; D is ambiguous. Trimming took 7 bases from V and 5 from J, leaving 8 bases between them. The germline V gene encodes CDR1 DFQATT and CDR2 SNEGSKA (reference sequence). The CDR3 runs to 11 residues. The CDR3 sequence: CSGADTGELFF. The DNA for the CDR3 is TGCAGTGGGGCCGATACCGGGGAGCTGTTTTTT.

The table lists this clone with a count of one. The genes are TRBV7-9 and TRBJ2-2; 10 bases align to TRBD1. V lost 0 bases to trimming and J lost 5 bases; unmatched junction nucleotides: 3. This CDR3 contains 16 residues. Germline CDR1 is SEHNR and CDR2 is FQNEAQ (reference sequence). The CDR3 region has the DNA TGTGCCAGCAGCTTAGCGGCGGGACAGGGGACCGGGGAGCTGTTTTTT. It translates to CASSLAAGQGTGELFF. The full variable domain, in which reference TRBV7-9 and TRBJ2-2 provide the parts outside the CDR3, is DTGVSQNPRHKITKRGQNVTFRCDPISEHNRLYWYRQTLGQGPEFLTYFQNEAQLEKSRLLSDRFSAERPKGSFSTLEIQRTEQGDSAMYLCASSLAAGQGTGELFFGEGSRLTVL.

The gene calls are TRBV7-2 and TRBJ2-5; D not certain. The V gene lost 3 bases and the J gene lost 5 bases, with 13 bases spanning the gap. Germline assignment: CDR1 SGHTA and CDR2 FQGNSA. The CDR3 is 14 amino acids. DNA for the CDR3: TGTGCCAGCAGCTTTGGTAGTAACGGGGAGACCCAGTACTTC. Translated, it gives CASSFGSNGETQYF. The complete variable domain, with remaining parts taken from reference TRBV7-2 and TRBJ2-5, reads GAGVSQSPSNKVTEKGKDVELRCDPISGHTALYWYRQSLGQGLEFLIYFQGNSAPDKSGLPSDRFSAERTGGSVSTLTIQRTQQEDSAVYLCASSFGSNGETQYFGPGTRLLVL.